This record concerns one T cell receptor (beta chain) sequence. The antigen remains undetermined. Primers for the PCR totalled 60 Vbeta and 13 Jbeta. The data were produced by immunoSEQ multiplex PCR, yet TCRdb's version contains in-frame clones alone and is incomplete. The top ten hold approximately 12% of the sample, which has 150,000 to 200,000 clones, roughly 82% seen once. The sample originates from a study of cytomegalovirus exposure and HLA in healthy donors. CDR3 length: 14 amino acids. The V segment lost 5 bases and the J segment 7 bases; nucleotides outside the gene matches: 9. Germline loops: CDR1 SEHNR, CDR2 FQNEAQ (reference sequence). Study-wide points: A few of the chains that were CMV-associated were confirmed in vitro to be specific for CMV antigens.

This TCR derives from a man in his fifties in good health and CMV-seropositive. The chain links TRBV7-9 to TRBJ2-7; TRBD1 matches 9 bases. The sequencing sample was made of PBMCs. The CDR3 reads CASSPGQGFMEQYF. The CDR3, as DNA: TGTGCCAGCAGCCCGGGACAGGGTTTTATGGAGCAGTACTTC.